These T cell receptor beta chains were read from a single sample in a study of early T cells in non-severe SARS-CoV-2 infection. TCRdb re-called the 5' RACE reads through MiXCR, storing one row per CDR3 protein. The sample carries 40,000 or so distinct CDR3 sequences, less than 6% recorded once. The sequencing here drew on whole blood, taken at baseline. Receptors originate from an adult who was a healthcare worker with PCR-confirmed SARS-CoV-2 infection or an uninfected control (not recorded which). Both conserved end residues are part of each CDR3. D genes are given only for firm matches. A row's size may be missing; if present it is once, few, many or a size class.

abundance,d_gene,v_gene,j_gene,CDR3nt,CDR3aa
many,TRBD2,TRBV7-2,TRBJ2-3,TGTGCCAGCAGCTTTGGCCCGTCTTTACTAGCGGATTTT,CASSFGPSLLADF
many,-,TRBV5-5,TRBJ2-7,TGTGCCAGCAGCCGCTTAGGGGACCCCTACGAGCAGTACTTC,CASSRLGDPYEQYF
many,-,TRBV29-1,TRBJ2-2,TGCAGCGTAATAACTACCCGTCGGGACGCCACCGGGGAGCTGTTTTTT,CSVITTRRDATGELFF
many,-,TRBV7-2,TRBJ1-1,TGTGCCAGCAGCTTAGCGCTTGCAGGGTCAGGCCCCACTGAAGCTTTCTTT,CASSLALAGSGPTEAFF
many,-,TRBV20-1,TRBJ1-3,TGCAGTGCTAGTTCGGGCAGGGGCCTTGGAAACACCATATATTTT,CSASSGRGLGNTIYF
many,-,TRBV18,TRBJ2-1,TGTGCCAGCTCACCGTTTGGTGCGGCCGATTACAATGAGCAGTTCTTC,CASSPFGAADYNEQFF
-,-,TRBV9,TRBJ2-5,TGTGCCAGCAGCGTAGATAGGTCAGGGGCGGAAGAGACCCAGTACTTC,CASSVDRSGAEETQYF
many,TRBD2,TRBV4-1,TRBJ2-5,TGCGCCAGCAGCCAAGTTCTCCGACTAGCGGTACCTGAGACCCAGTACTTC,CASSQVLRLAVPETQYF
many,TRBD2,TRBV28,TRBJ2-3,TGTGCCAGCAGTGAAATTAGCGGGGACATCACAGATACGCAGTATTTT,CASSEISGDITDTQYF
many,TRBD1,TRBV25-1,TRBJ1-4,TGTGCCAGCAGTGACCGGTACCGGGACAGTAATGAAAAACTGTTTTTT,CASSDRYRDSNEKLFF
many,TRBD2,TRBV29-1,TRBJ2-3,TGCAGCGTTCCCCCGGGGGGGGATACGCAGTATTTT,CSVPPGGDTQYF
many,TRBD1,TRBV6-6,TRBJ1-6,TGTGCCAGCAGGACAGGGGGCGAGCATTCACCCCTCCACTTT,CASRTGGEHSPLHF
many,-,TRBV14,TRBJ1-1,TGTGCCAGCAGCCTAAGTGGGAATTCTGAAGCTTTCTTT,CASSLSGNSEAFF
many,-,TRBV27,TRBJ2-1,TGTGCCAGCAGTTTTGGAGGGGACAGCAGGTTCTTC,CASSFGGDSRFF
few,TRBD1,TRBV7-3,TRBJ2-1,TGTGCCAGCAATCCCGGGACAGGGTCCTACAATGAGCAGTTCTTC,CASNPGTGSYNEQFF
many,-,TRBV29-1,TRBJ2-7,TGCAGCGTCGAGACAGGGAGGGTCGAGCAGTACTTC,CSVETGRVEQYF